This T cell receptor (beta chain) was identified in a study of identical twins. CDR3 length equals 12 residues. Per the germline V gene, CDR1 is LNHNV and CDR2 is YYDKDF (reference sequence). Trimming removed 0 bases at V and 4 bases at J, with 4 bases between. TCRdb passed the 5' RACE reads through MiXCR, listing each CDR3 protein once. This sample has 400,000 to 550,000 distinct CDR3 sequences, with 20% to 25% found just once. These data were also filed under a second study, of T cells expressing NK-cell markers.

The specimen sequenced was CD4+ T cells sorted from blood. This TCR derives from a woman between 18 and 29 years old in good health. The chain carries TRBV15 and TRBJ2-7, with D hard to call. The CDR3, as DNA: TGTGCCACCAGCAGAGAAGGATACGAGCAGTACTTC. Translating gives CATSREGYEQYF.